The rows below give T cell receptor beta chains drawn from one sample of a study of blood T cell repertoires in COVID-19. The table came from immunoSEQ multiplex PCR; TCRdb's copy has only in-frame clones and leaves some out. The data contain some 140,000 clones, 70% to 85% of them seen just once; the ten biggest clones take up approximately 30%. The sequencing sample was made of peripheral blood. The receptor source for this set is a woman aged 55 to 70 with acute or convalescent COVID-19. The CDR3 runs from the conserved cysteine through the conserved F or W. Fields, in order: V gene, clone size, J gene, D gene, CDR3 protein, CDR3 DNA. The D gene is left open where the match is weak. Not all rows give a size; the values are once, few, many and, for expanded clones, a class.

V: TRBV18
size: -
J: TRBJ1-1
D: TRBD1
CDR3: CASSTQTGLHTEAFF
DNA: TGTGCCAGCTCAACCCAGACAGGGTTGCACACTGAAGCTTTCTTT

V: TRBV18
size: -
J: TRBJ2-3
D: -
CDR3: CASSPPSLVTDTQYF
DNA: TGTGCCAGCTCACCACCGTCACTCGTCACAGATACGCAGTATTTT

V: TRBV3-1/TRBV3-2
size: -
J: TRBJ1-6
D: TRBD1
CDR3: CASSPPVDRGLSPLHF
DNA: TGTGCCAGCAGCCCCCCAGTGGACAGGGGGCTATCACCCCTCCACTTT

V: TRBV7-2
size: -
J: TRBJ1-5
D: -
CDR3: CASSLLALQGGGNQPQHF
DNA: TGTGCCAGCAGCTTATTAGCCCTACAGGGAGGGGGCAATCAGCCCCAGCATTTT

V: TRBV28
size: -
J: TRBJ1-2
D: -
CDR3: CASSKTPANYGYTF
DNA: TGTGCCAGCAGTAAGACACCTGCTAACTATGGCTACACCTTC

V: TRBV11-2
size: -
J: TRBJ1-2
D: -
CDR3: CASSLVRVPYGYTF
DNA: TGTGCCAGCAGCTTAGTTCGCGTGCCCTATGGCTACACCTTC

V: TRBV2
size: -
J: TRBJ1-5
D: -
CDR3: CASSFEGSSQPQHF
DNA: TGTGCCAGCAGTTTTGAGGGATCTAGTCAGCCCCAGCATTTT

V: TRBV3-1/TRBV3-2
size: once
J: TRBJ1-2
D: TRBD1
CDR3: CASSQSPTGAGYTF
DNA: TGTGCCAGCAGCCAATCCCCGACAGGGGCGGGCTACACCTTC

V: TRBV6-5
size: -
J: TRBJ1-1
D: TRBD1
CDR3: CASRPTGGEAFF
DNA: TGTGCCAGCAGACCTACAGGGGGTGAAGCTTTCTTT

V: TRBV19
size: -
J: TRBJ1-1
D: TRBD1
CDR3: CASRTGTGPKNTEAFF
DNA: TGTGCCAGTAGGACCGGGACAGGGCCAAAGAACACTGAAGCTTTCTTT

V: TRBV7-6
size: -
J: TRBJ2-3
D: -
CDR3: CASSSNLLSDTQYF
DNA: TGTGCCAGCAGCTCCAATCTCCTCAGTGATACGCAGTATTTT

V: TRBV5-1
size: once
J: TRBJ2-3
D: TRBD1
CDR3: CASSQQGAGDTQYF
DNA: TGCGCCAGCAGCCAACAGGGGGCAGGAGATACGCAGTATTTT

V: TRBV7-3
size: -
J: TRBJ2-3
D: TRBD2
CDR3: CASSLTSAGGPDTQYF
DNA: TGTGCCAGCAGCTTAACTAGTGCGGGGGGCCCCGATACGCAGTATTTT

V: TRBV7-2
size: few
J: TRBJ1-5
D: -
CDR3: CATQGGAYQPQHF
DNA: TGTGCCACCCAGGGAGGGGCTTATCAGCCCCAGCATTTT

V: TRBV25-1
size: -
J: TRBJ2-3
D: -
CDR3: CASSGTGIGSTDTQYF
DNA: TGTGCCAGCAGTGGTACGGGGATAGGGTCCACAGATACGCAGTATTTT

V: TRBV3-1/TRBV3-2
size: once
J: TRBJ2-5
D: -
CDR3: CASSQDGGDGTQYF
DNA: TGTGCCAGCAGCCAAGATGGAGGGGACGGGACCCAGTACTTC

V: TRBV18
size: -
J: TRBJ1-5
D: -
CDR3: CASSPLEARQQPQHF
DNA: TGTGCCAGCTCACCGTTGGAGGCCCGCCAGCAGCCCCAGCATTTT

V: TRBV5-5
size: -
J: TRBJ1-3
D: -
CDR3: CASSLEPGLSGTIYF
DNA: TGTGCCAGCAGCTTGGAGCCAGGGCTTTCGGGCACCATATATTTT

V: TRBV9
size: -
J: TRBJ2-3
D: TRBD1
CDR3: CASSGRRGTGRVTDTQYF
DNA: TGTGCCAGCAGCGGACGAAGAGGGACAGGGCGCGTCACAGATACGCAGTATTTT

V: TRBV14
size: -
J: TRBJ1-6
D: TRBD1
CDR3: CASSQAGQKGSPLHF
DNA: TGTGCCAGCAGCCAAGCGGGACAGAAAGGTTCACCCCTCCACTTT

V: TRBV11-3
size: -
J: TRBJ2-1
D: -
CDR3: CASSLDNSGVEFF
DNA: TGTGCCAGCAGCTTAGATAATTCCGGGGTCGAGTTCTTC

V: TRBV11-3
size: -
J: TRBJ1-4
D: -
CDR3: CASSLRWAAFNEKLFF
DNA: TGTGCCAGCAGCCTTAGGTGGGCAGCCTTTAATGAAAAACTGTTTTTT

V: TRBV10-2
size: -
J: TRBJ2-5
D: TRBD2
CDR3: CASSERRGEETQYF
DNA: TGCGCCAGCAGTGAGAGGCGGGGGGAAGAGACCCAGTACTTC

V: TRBV11-1
size: -
J: TRBJ1-1
D: -
CDR3: CASSLSRVMNTEAFF
DNA: TGTGCCAGCAGCCTAAGTCGGGTCATGAACACTGAAGCTTTCTTT

V: TRBV3-1/TRBV3-2
size: -
J: TRBJ1-2
D: TRBD1
CDR3: CASRTTTAGGGNGYTF
DNA: TGTGCCAGCAGGACGACAACCGCAGGGGGCGGTAATGGCTACACCTTC

V: TRBV5-6
size: -
J: TRBJ1-2
D: -
CDR3: CASSTPRPTNYGYTF
DNA: TGTGCCAGCAGCACCCCGCGGCCCACTAACTATGGCTACACCTTC

V: TRBV27
size: -
J: TRBJ2-3
D: TRBD1
CDR3: CASSQPGDRSTDTQYF
DNA: TGTGCCAGCAGTCAACCCGGGGACAGGAGTACAGATACGCAGTATTTT

V: TRBV11-2
size: -
J: TRBJ1-1
D: TRBD1
CDR3: CASSKDRDTEAFF
DNA: TGTGCCAGCAGCAAAGACAGGGATACTGAAGCTTTCTTT

V: TRBV28
size: once
J: TRBJ1-2
D: TRBD1
CDR3: CASSLGQGGGYTF
DNA: TGTGCCAGCAGTTTAGGCCAGGGGGGTGGCTACACCTTC

V: TRBV20-1
size: -
J: TRBJ1-4
D: -
CDR3: CSASRELGEKLFF
DNA: TGCAGTGCTAGTCGGGAACTCGGTGAAAAACTGTTTTTT

V: TRBV4-2
size: -
J: TRBJ2-1
D: -
CDR3: CASSQDAGQFNEQFF
DNA: TGTGCCAGCAGCCAAGATGCGGGGCAGTTCAATGAGCAGTTCTTC